This T cell receptor beta chain emerged from a study of control samples from healthy donors and cancer patients (dated by TCRdb to the early 2020s). Library preparation used the immunoSEQ multiplex PCR assay. The immuneACCESS repertoire file appears here via TCRdb, limited to in-frame rearrangements. These files lack a portion of the clones; in checked studies, under half of the deficit traces to unresolved V genes, and the cause of the others is not known. The sample table shows 64,000 or so clones, and approximately 92% are seen once. The top ten constitute about 1.7% of the sample. A remark on this clone: Its cognate antigen has yet to be identified. Per-base qualities were not stored, and no clone one base away is much larger.

Sequencing was done on a sample of PBMCs. The source is a man aged 35 to 55 with colorectal cancer.

The CDR3 region has the sequence CASSRGASYNEQFF. The sequence in DNA is TGTGCCAGCAGCCGGGGGGCCTCCTACAATGAGCAGTTCTTC. Rearrangement joined TRBV6-5 to TRBJ2-1, and TRBD2 may be the D gene, going by 7 matching bases. Including the terminal cysteine and phenylalanine, the CDR3 comprises 14 residues. Only the CDR3 DNA is retained, 42 bases long and in frame from the first base. V loses 6 bases of germline sequence and J loses 0 bases, and the interval between the two ends is 9 bases. The CDR1 and CDR2 encoded by the germline V gene are MNHEY and SVGAGI.